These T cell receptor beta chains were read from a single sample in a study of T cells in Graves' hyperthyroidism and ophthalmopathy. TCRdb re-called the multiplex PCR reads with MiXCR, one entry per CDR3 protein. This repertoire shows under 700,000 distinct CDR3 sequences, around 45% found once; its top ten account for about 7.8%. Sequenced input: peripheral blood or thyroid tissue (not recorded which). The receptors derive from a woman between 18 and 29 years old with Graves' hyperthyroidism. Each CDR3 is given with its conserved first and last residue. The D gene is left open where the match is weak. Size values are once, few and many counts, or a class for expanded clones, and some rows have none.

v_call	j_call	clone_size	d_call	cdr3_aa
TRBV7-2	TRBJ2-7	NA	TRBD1	CASSGNRDSYEQYF
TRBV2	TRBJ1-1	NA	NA	CVRTGTANTEAFF
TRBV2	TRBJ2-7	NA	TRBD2	CASSPRTSGTTYEQYF
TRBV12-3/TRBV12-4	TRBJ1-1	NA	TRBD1	CASSFGTGTEAFF
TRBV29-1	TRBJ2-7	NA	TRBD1	CSGDRGRRQYF
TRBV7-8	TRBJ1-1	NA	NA	CASSLGPLGAFF
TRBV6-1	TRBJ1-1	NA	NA	CASSKGPGNTEAFF
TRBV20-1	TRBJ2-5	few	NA	CSAPRKGRLQETQYF
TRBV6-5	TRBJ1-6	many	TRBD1	CASSLDRARSPLHF
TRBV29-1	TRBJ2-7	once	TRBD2	CSARDGSSGYEQYF
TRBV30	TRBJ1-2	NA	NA	CAWSVQPPLGYTF
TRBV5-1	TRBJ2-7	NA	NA	CASSLGAGGGEQYF
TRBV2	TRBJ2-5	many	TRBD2	CASSLAAAQETQYF
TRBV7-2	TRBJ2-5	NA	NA	CASSLDQGWETQYF
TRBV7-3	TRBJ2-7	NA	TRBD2	CASSQDRAGVPYEQYF
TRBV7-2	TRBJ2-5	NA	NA	CASSHRQETQYF
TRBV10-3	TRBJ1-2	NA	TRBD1	CAISEKWTGAYGYTF
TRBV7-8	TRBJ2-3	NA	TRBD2	CASRGTSFADTQYF
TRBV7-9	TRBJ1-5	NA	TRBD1	CACSLVGTGGTPQHF
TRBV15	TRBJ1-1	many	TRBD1	CATSRGQGRNTEAFF
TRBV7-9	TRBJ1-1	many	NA	CASSSPRDHTAFF
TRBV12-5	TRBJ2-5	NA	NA	CASGLGSVQETQYF
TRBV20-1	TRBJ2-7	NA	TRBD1	CSARGRTGLYEQYF
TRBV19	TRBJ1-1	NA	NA	CASSQGRGRVNTEAFF
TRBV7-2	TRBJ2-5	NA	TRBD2	CASRIAAGGGETQYF
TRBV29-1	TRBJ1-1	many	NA	CSVVSGEAFF
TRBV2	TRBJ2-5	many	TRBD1	CARGSTGKETQYF
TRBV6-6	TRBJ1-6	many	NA	CATGFEDSPLHF
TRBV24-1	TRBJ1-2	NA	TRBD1	CATSALGQGYGYTF
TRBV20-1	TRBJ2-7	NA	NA	CSARDRFHEQYF
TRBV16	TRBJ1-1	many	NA	CASSQSRGEAFF
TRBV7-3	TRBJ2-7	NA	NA	CASSTGSRPPSYEQYF
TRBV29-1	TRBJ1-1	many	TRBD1	CSVDPTGVLTEAFF
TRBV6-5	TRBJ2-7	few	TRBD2	CASSYPSGRADHEQYF
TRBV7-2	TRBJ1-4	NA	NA	CASSSQGSNEKPFF